The 21 T cell receptor beta chains in this list originate from one sample, sequenced in a study of shared clonotypes between healthy human individuals. This table comes from immunoSEQ multiplex PCR, and its TCRdb copy is limited to in-frame clones, with some not included. The repertoire has around 550,000 clones, about 95% of them found once; the top ten carry 0.11%. It was CD45RO-negative cells, positively selected for CCR7, that made up naive CD8 cells, with terminally differentiated effector memory CD45RA+ cells excluded. Material for sequencing was naive CD8+ T cells sorted from blood. These receptors came from a woman between 25 and 40 years old in good health.

CDR3 sequence (DNA): TGCAGCGGTAGGACAGGGGGTGGTTGGAGCAATCAGCCCCAGCATTTT. This encodes CSGRTGGGWSNQPQHF. The rearrangement links TRBV29-1 to TRBJ1-5; 10 bases map to TRBD1. The CDR3 contains 16 residues. Germline CDR1 reads SQVTM; CDR2 reads ANQGSEA. With V trimmed by 7 bases and J by 1 base, 10 bases remained unmatched.

The genes are TRBV30 and TRBJ2-5; D unresolved. The J call may be in error: the DNA end matches TRBJ2-7 better. CDR1 and CDR2 from the germline V gene are GTSNPN and SVGIG (reference sequence). The CDR3 is 15 residues long. CDR3: CAWSLGVGSPYEQYF. The CDR3 DNA reads as TGTGCCTGGAGTCTGGGCGTGGGGTCTCCTTACGAGCAGTACTTC.

Concerning this clone itself: This specimen includes other DNA sequences encoding the same CDR3. This chain connects TRBV28 to TRBJ1-2; 9 bases match TRBD1. With 6 bases clipped from V and 2 bases from J, the junction kept 4 bases outside the gene matches. Germline V gives CDR1 MDHEN, CDR2 SYDVKM. The CDR3 has 14 residues. The CDR3 is CASRETGGNYGYTF. Here the CDR3 DNA reads TGTGCCAGCAGAGAAACAGGGGGCAACTATGGCTACACCTTC.

The chain has TRBV23-1 and TRBJ2-5; D may correspond to TRBD1 or TRBD2 (6 bases each). TRBV23-1 is reported as an ORF; its role is uncertain. The CDR3 is made up of 12 amino acids. V lost 4 bases and J lost 7, with 10 bases in between. Here the CDR3 reads CASSRGARTQYF. CDR3 coding DNA: TGCGCCAGCAGTCGGGGGGCGAGGACCCAGTACTTC.

The V and J genes are TRBV7-9 and TRBJ2-3; TRBD2 aligns across 12 bases. This CDR3 is 16 amino acids long. Germline V gives CDR1 SEHNR, CDR2 FQNEAQ (reference sequence). J gave up 1 base and V 5 bases, and 4 bases lay outside the gene matches. The CDR3: CASSPWTSGGTDTQYF. In DNA, the CDR3 is TGTGCCAGCAGCCCGTGGACTAGCGGGGGCACAGATACGCAGTATTTT.

This sequence joins TRBV6-5 and TRBJ1-1; tentative D call: TRBD1 (5 bases). This CDR3 is built from 14 residues. CDR1 is MNHEY, CDR2 SVGAGI, per germline. CDR3 bases: TGTGATATTGCCTTCGACAGCCCCCGCGCTGAAGCTTTCTTT. This codes for CDIAFDSPRAEAFF.

The gene calls are TRBV15 and TRBJ2-3; D is undetermined. The V end lost 5 bases, the J end lost 5 bases, and 11 bases lay between the germline ends. CDR1 and CDR2 (germline): LNHNV, YYDKDF (reference sequence). CDR3 size: 13 residues. CDR3 in amino acids: CATSPQPGDTQYF. In DNA form, the CDR3 reads TGTGCCACCAGCCCCCAACCAGGAGATACGCAGTATTTT. The entire variable domain, with the rest obtained from reference TRBV15 and TRBJ2-3, is as follows: DAMVIQNPRYQVTQFGKPVTLSCSQTLNHNVMYWYQQKSSQAPKLLFHYYDKDFNNEADTPDNFQSRRPNTSFCFLDIRSPGLGDTAMYLCATSPQPGDTQYFGPGTRLTVL.

This sequence joins TRBV2 and TRBJ2-3; 8 bases agree with TRBD2. CDR3 length equals 17 residues. CDR1 and CDR2 (germline): SNHLY, FYNNEI. Trimming cost V 4 bases and J 6 bases; bases outside gene matches: 15. The CDR3 nucleotides read TGTGCCAGCAGTGGGTCTAGCGGGCCCCTCTTATCGGATACGCAGTATTTT. This gives the protein CASSGSSGPLLSDTQYF. Together with reference TRBV2 and TRBJ2-3, the CDR3 gives the full variable domain: EPEVTQTPSHQVTQMGQEVILRCVPISNHLYFYWYRQILGQKVEFLVSFYNNEISEKSEIFDDQFSVERPDGSNFTLKIRSTKLEDSAMYFCASSGSSGPLLSDTQYFGPGTRLTVL.

The rearrangement joins TRBV27 to TRBJ1-2; 9 bases match TRBD1. Germline V gives CDR1 MNHEY, CDR2 SMNVEV (reference sequence). Trimming removed 6 bases from V and 4 bases from J; junction bases left unmatched: 6. The CDR3 is 14 residues long. For the CDR3, the DNA is TGTGCCAGCAGGGGGACAGGGTCCGGCTATGGCTACACCTTC. Its protein product is CASRGTGSGYGYTF.

The chain recombines TRBV5-1 with TRBJ2-2; TRBD2 agrees at 10 bases. J lost 5 bases, V lost 0 bases, and 1 base had no gene match. This CDR3 is 15 amino acids long. The V gene's germline CDR1 is SGHRS and CDR2 YFSETQ. This chain's CDR3 is CASSLGTSGTGELFF. In DNA, the CDR3 is TGCGCCAGCAGCTTGGGGACTAGCGGTACCGGGGAGCTGTTTTTT.

The chain has TRBV25-1 and TRBJ2-1, with TRBD2 matching over 10 bases. CDR3 length equals 15 residues. Trimming at V came to 2 bases and at J to 11 bases, leaving 9 bases not matched to a gene. CDR1 MGHDK and CDR2 SYGVNS come from the germline V gene. Written as DNA, the CDR3 is TGTGCCAGCAGTGAAGCTAGCGGGAGTAAAGTAAAGCAGTTCTTC. It codes for CASSEASGSKVKQFF. Based on the CDR3 plus reference TRBV25-1 and TRBJ2-1, the full variable domain is EADIYQTPRYLVIGTGKKITLECSQTMGHDKMYWYQQDPGMELHLIHYSYGVNSTEKGDLSSESTVSRIRTEHFPLTLESARPSHTSQYLCASSEASGSKVKQFFGPGTRLTVL.

This sequence joins TRBV19 and TRBJ2-1; 11 bases agree with TRBD2. J lost 9 bases, V lost 8 bases, and 9 bases had no gene match. The V gene's germline CDR1 is LNHDA and CDR2 SQIVND (reference sequence). The CDR3 sequence is 14 residues long. CDR3 sequence: CASQLAGGPFEQFF. CDR3 sequence (DNA): TGTGCCAGTCAATTAGCGGGAGGGCCGTTTGAGCAGTTCTTC.

This rearrangement joins TRBV11-2 to TRBJ2-1, with a weak D call TRBD2 (6 bases). Trimming pared 5 bases from V and 6 bases from J, leaving 17 bases between. The CDR3 has 15 residues. Germline V CDR1 and CDR2: SGHAT, FQNNGV. CDR3 amino acids: CASSPRPEGGNEQFF. The CDR3 DNA reads as TGTGCCAGCAGCCCGAGACCGGAGGGAGGCAATGAGCAGTTCTTC.

This clone was observed a few times. The identical CDR3 is also encoded by other nucleotide sequences in the sample. The rearrangement uses TRBV28 and TRBJ2-1; no firm D call. Trimming stripped 3 bases from V and 8 bases from J, with 2 bases between. Germline V gene lookup returns CDR1 MDHEN and CDR2 SYDVKM. This CDR3 is built from 10 residues. The chain's CDR3 is CASSFHEQFF. The CDR3 DNA reads as TGTGCCAGCAGTTTTCATGAGCAGTTCTTC.

The chain links TRBV5-1 to TRBJ2-7; the D gene is possibly TRBD1 (6 bases). The CDR3 has 12 residues. Trimming removed 7 bases at V and 3 bases at J, with 11 bases between. The V gene's germline CDR1 is SGHRS and CDR2 YFSETQ. CDR3 sequence (DNA): TGCGCCAGCTGGGACATAATCTACGAGCAGTACTTC. Amino acids: CASWDIIYEQYF.

The rearrangement joins TRBV11-2 to TRBJ2-3; 7 bases agree with TRBD1. After removal of 5 bases from V and 0 bases from J, the junction contained 14 bases not matched to a gene. The CDR3 sequence is 18 residues long. The germline V gene encodes CDR1 SGHAT and CDR2 FQNNGV. DNA for the CDR3: TGTGCCAGCAGCCTGTCTGCCGGGACAGCTTATAGCACAGATACGCAGTATTTT. Protein sequence: CASSLSAGTAYSTDTQYF. Based on the CDR3 plus reference TRBV11-2 and TRBJ2-3, the full variable domain is EAGVAQSPRYKIIEKRQSVAFWCNPISGHATLYWYQQILGQGPKLLIQFQNNGVVDDSQLPKDRFSAERLKGVDSTLKIQPAKLEDSAVYLCASSLSAGTAYSTDTQYFGPGTRLTVL.

The V gene is TRBV11-2, the J gene TRBJ1-1; D ambiguous. CDR1 is SGHAT, CDR2 FQNNGV, per germline. The CDR3 extends over 11 amino acids. The germline V and J ends were trimmed by 5 bases and 7 bases, with 8 bases remaining between them. The chain's CDR3 is CASSPRSEAFF. CDR3 DNA: TGTGCCAGCAGCCCCCGGAGTGAAGCTTTCTTT.

This clone appeared a few times. The V and J genes are TRBV7-9 and TRBJ2-7; D may be TRBD2 (5 bases). CDR1 is SEHNR and CDR2 is FQNEAQ in the germline V gene (reference sequence). Trimming pared 0 bases from V and 3 bases from J, leaving 9 bases between. The CDR3 is 14 amino acids. The CDR3 region has the DNA TGTGCCAGCAGCTTAGCGGGGAGCGGCTACGAGCAGTACTTC. This sequence encodes CASSLAGSGYEQYF.

As DNA, the CDR3 is TGTGCCAGCAGGGGGGGCCTCGCGCCATACAATGAGCAGTTCTTC. Encoded protein: CASRGGLAPYNEQFF. The chain joins TRBV27 to TRBJ2-1; the D call may be TRBD1 or TRBD2 (6 bases each). Per the germline V gene, CDR1 is MNHEY and CDR2 is SMNVEV (reference sequence). This CDR3 spans 15 amino acids. Trimming left V 6 bases short and J 4 bases short, with 16 bases between.

The genes are TRBV5-1 and TRBJ2-7; tentative D call: TRBD2 (5 bases). Between the trimmed V and J ends, which lost 1 base and 3 bases, there was a span of 23 bases. Germline values: CDR1 SGHRS, CDR2 YFSETQ. The CDR3 covers 18 residues. CDR3 in amino acids: CASSLRMAAEGDDYEQYF. The CDR3 coding sequence is TGCGCCAGCAGCTTGAGAATGGCAGCAGAGGGCGATGACTACGAGCAGTACTTC.

This clone is a singleton in its sample. The chain joins TRBV2 to TRBJ2-2; TRBD2 matches 8 bases. The CDR3 is 16 amino acids. In germline, CDR1 is SNHLY, CDR2 FYNNEI. V shed 6 bases and J 4 bases; nucleotides not matched to a gene: 10. The CDR3 region has the DNA TGTGCCAGCAGGGGAGCGGGGGCCTCGGGCACCGGGGAGCTGTTTTTT. Its translation is CASRGAGASGTGELFF.